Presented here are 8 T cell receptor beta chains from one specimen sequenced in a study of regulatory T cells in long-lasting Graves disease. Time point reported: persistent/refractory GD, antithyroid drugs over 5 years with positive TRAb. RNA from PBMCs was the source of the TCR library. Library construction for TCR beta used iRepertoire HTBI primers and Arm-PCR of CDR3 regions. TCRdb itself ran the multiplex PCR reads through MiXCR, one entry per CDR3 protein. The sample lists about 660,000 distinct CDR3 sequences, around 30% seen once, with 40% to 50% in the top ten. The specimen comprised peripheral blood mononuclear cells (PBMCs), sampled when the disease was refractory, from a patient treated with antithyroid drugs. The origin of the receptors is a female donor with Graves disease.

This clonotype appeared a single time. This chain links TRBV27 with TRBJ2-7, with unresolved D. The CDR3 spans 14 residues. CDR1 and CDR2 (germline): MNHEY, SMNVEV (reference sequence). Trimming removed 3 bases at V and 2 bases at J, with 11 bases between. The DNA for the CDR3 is TGTGCCAGCAGTTTCTCACAAGAAGCCTACGAGCAGTACTTC. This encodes CASSFSQEAYEQYF.

CDR3 region: CASSGLHYGYTF. The CDR3 nucleotides are TGTGCCAGCAGTGGACTTCACTATGGCTACACCTTC. The genes are TRBV25-1 and TRBJ1-2; no clear D. V lost 4 bases and J lost 3, with 6 bases in between. CDR1 and CDR2 (germline): MGHDK, SYGVNS. This CDR3 is 12 amino acids long.

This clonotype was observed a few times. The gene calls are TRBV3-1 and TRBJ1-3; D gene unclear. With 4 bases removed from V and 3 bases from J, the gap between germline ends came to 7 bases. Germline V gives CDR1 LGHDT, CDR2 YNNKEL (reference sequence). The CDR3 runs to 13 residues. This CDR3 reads CASSPGDGNTIYF. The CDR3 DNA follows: TGTGCCAGCAGCCCTGGTGATGGAAACACCATATATTTT.

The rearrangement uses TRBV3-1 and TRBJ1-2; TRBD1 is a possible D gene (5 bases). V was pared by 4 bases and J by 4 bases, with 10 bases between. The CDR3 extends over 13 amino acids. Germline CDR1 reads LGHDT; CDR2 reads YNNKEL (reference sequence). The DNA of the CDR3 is TGTGCCAGCAGCCCGGACATCCTCTATGGCTACACCTTC. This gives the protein CASSPDILYGYTF.

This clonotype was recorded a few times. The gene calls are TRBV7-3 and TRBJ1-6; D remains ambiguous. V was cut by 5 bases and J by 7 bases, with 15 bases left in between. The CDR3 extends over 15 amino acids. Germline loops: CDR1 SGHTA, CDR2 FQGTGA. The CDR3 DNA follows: TGTGCCAGCAGCGCCTCCCCGGCCCTCAATTCACCCCTCCACTTT. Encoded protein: CASSASPALNSPLHF.

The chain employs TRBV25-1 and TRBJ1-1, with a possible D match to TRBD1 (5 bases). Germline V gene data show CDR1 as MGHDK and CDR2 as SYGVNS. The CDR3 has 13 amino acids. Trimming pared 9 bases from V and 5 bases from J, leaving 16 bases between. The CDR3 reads CASVLGAGTEAFF. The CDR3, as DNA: TGTGCCAGTGTACTCGGCGCAGGGACTGAAGCTTTCTTT.

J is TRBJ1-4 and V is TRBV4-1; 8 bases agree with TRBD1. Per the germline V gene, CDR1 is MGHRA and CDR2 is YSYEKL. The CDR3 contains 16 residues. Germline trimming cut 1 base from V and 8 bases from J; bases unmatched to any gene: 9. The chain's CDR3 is CASSQAQGAASEKLFF. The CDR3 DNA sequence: TGCGCCAGCAGCCAAGCTCAGGGGGCTGCCTCCGAAAAACTGTTTTTT.

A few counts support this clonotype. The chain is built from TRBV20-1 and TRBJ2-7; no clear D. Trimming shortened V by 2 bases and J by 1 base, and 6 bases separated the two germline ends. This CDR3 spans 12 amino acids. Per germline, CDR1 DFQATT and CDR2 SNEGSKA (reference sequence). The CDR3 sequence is CSARHGSYEQYF. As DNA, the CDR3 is TGCAGTGCTAGACACGGGTCCTACGAGCAGTACTTC.